The 15 T cell receptor beta chains below all came from one sample that was sequenced in a study of T cells in Graves' hyperthyroidism and ophthalmopathy. The source material, RNA transcripts, was used to amplify TCR beta CDR3 regions. Primed by the HTBI set, a first-round RT-PCR was run on the TCR CDR3. TCRdb re-analysed the multiplex PCR reads in MiXCR, keeping a single row per CDR3 protein. Of 620,000 or so distinct CDR3 sequences listed, more than 14% are singletons. Sequencing was performed on blood. Source of these receptors: a woman in her forties or fifties with Graves' ophthalmopathy.

The V gene is TRBV7-3, the J gene TRBJ2-1; D is possibly TRBD2 (5 bases). V lost 5 bases and J 0 bases, leaving 14 bases between the germline ends. Germline loops: CDR1 SGHTA, CDR2 FQGTGA. The CDR3 contains 16 residues. DNA for the CDR3: TGTGCCAGCAGCACGAGAGGCGGGTTCTCCTACAATGAGCAGTTCTTC. This sequence encodes CASSTRGGFSYNEQFF. Filled out from reference TRBV7-3 and TRBJ2-1, the complete variable domain reads GAGVSQTPSNKVTEKGKYVELRCDPISGHTALYWYRQSLGQGPEFLIYFQGTGAADDSGLPNDRFFAVRPEGSVSTLKIQRTERGDSAVYLCASSTRGGFSYNEQFFGPGTRLTVL.

This clonotype occurred many times. This chain joins TRBV12-3 or TRBV12-4 and TRBJ2-1, with 7 bases that match TRBD2. The CDR3 loop spans 15 amino acids. With 5 bases clipped from V and 1 base from J, the junction kept 5 bases outside the gene matches. The CDR3 sequence is CASSDVAGSYNEQFF. For the CDR3, the DNA is TGTGCCAGCAGTGACGTAGCGGGTTCCTACAATGAGCAGTTCTTC.

The rearrangement links TRBV6-2 or TRBV6-3 to TRBJ1-1; D not certain. The CDR3 has 13 residues. The germline V gene has CDR1 MNHEY and CDR2 SVGEGT. Trimming cost V 0 bases and J 6 bases, with 8 bases left between them. This CDR3 is CASSYSHVAEAFF. For the CDR3, the DNA is TGTGCCAGCAGTTACTCCCACGTTGCTGAAGCTTTCTTT.

This clonotype was seen ten or more times. The chain uses TRBV7-6 and TRBJ2-1, with 13 bases aligning to TRBD2. V shed 5 bases and J 6 bases; nucleotides not matched to a gene: 7. CDR1 and CDR2 from the germline V gene are SGHVS and FNYEAQ. This CDR3 is built from 16 residues. The CDR3 sequence is CASSPTGTSGINEQFF. CDR3 DNA sequence: TGTGCCAGCAGCCCCACCGGGACTAGCGGGATCAATGAGCAGTTCTTC.

This clonotype was detected ten times or more. The CDR3 is CASSFPGLAGRNEQYF. The CDR3 nucleotides read TGTGCCAGCAGTTTCCCTGGACTAGCGGGTAGAAACGAGCAGTACTTC. The gene calls are TRBV28 and TRBJ2-7; 11 nucleotides agree with TRBD2. The V and J ends lost 3 bases and 5 bases, in that order; junction bases with no gene match: 9. The germline CDR1 and CDR2 sequences are MDHEN and SYDVKM. The CDR3 covers 16 residues.

Ten or more counts support this clonotype. CDR3 protein: CASRPPRTAPLHF. The CDR3 DNA reads as TGTGCCAGCAGGCCCCCGAGGACAGCACCCCTCCACTTT. The chain joins TRBV28 to TRBJ1-6, with a possible D match to TRBD1 (6 bases). The ends were cut back, 6 bases at V and 11 bases at J, with 14 bases in the middle. The CDR3 has 13 amino acids. Germline loops: CDR1 MDHEN, CDR2 SYDVKM.

This clonotype was counted only a few times. The V gene is TRBV20-1, the J gene TRBJ2-1; tentative D call: TRBD2 (5 bases). The CDR3 extends over 12 amino acids. V lost 1 base, J lost 10 bases, and 11 bases lay in between. Germline V gene sequence: CDR1 DFQATT, CDR2 SNEGSKA (reference sequence). CDR3 coding DNA: TGCAGTGCTAGAGCAATGGGCGGGGAGCAGTTCTTC. Translated: CSARAMGGEQFF.

In its sample, this clonotype was seen a few times. CDR3 in DNA: TGTGCCAGCAGCCATGCCTGGGGCGGAGCCTACGAGCAGTACTTC. This gives the protein CASSHAWGGAYEQYF. The chain joins TRBV3-1 to TRBJ2-7, with a possible D match to TRBD1 (5 bases). The CDR3 extends over 15 amino acids. Germline CDR1 reads LGHDT; CDR2 reads YNNKEL (reference sequence). The germline V and J ends were trimmed by 3 bases and 2 bases, with 14 bases remaining between them.

As for this clonotype: A much more abundant neighbour one base away suggests this may be a read error. V and J are TRBV20-1 and TRBJ2-1; D is unresolved. The V end lost 1 base, the J end lost 10 bases, and 8 bases lay between the germline ends. CDR1 is DFQATT and CDR2 is SNEGSKA in the germline V gene (reference sequence). The CDR3 runs 11 residues. CDR3 region: CSARANPEQFF. The CDR3 DNA reads TGCAGTGCTAGAGCCAACCCCGAGCAGTTCTTC.

This rearrangement joins TRBV27 to TRBJ2-1; TRBD2 matches at 12 bases. J gave up 9 bases and V 6 bases, and 9 bases lay outside the gene matches. Germline CDR1 and CDR2: MNHEY and SMNVEV (reference sequence). The CDR3 spans 15 residues. The CDR3 protein is CASSIRLAGATEQFF. CDR3 DNA: TGTGCCAGCAGCATCCGACTAGCGGGAGCGACTGAGCAGTTCTTC.

This sequence joins TRBV30 and TRBJ2-3, with 8 bases aligning to TRBD2. Germline-derived CDR1 and CDR2 are GTSNPN and SVGIG (reference sequence). There are 16 residues in the CDR3. After removal of 0 bases from V and 2 bases from J, the junction contained 7 bases not matched to a gene. The CDR3, as DNA: TGTGCCTGGAGTGTAAGGGGGACTAGACACACAGATACGCAGTATTTT. Protein: CAWSVRGTRHTDTQYF.

This clonotype occurred many times. The CDR3 is CASSIGQTTSNYGYTF. CDR3 nucleotides: TGTGCCAGTAGTATAGGTCAGACCACCTCTAACTATGGCTACACCTTC. J is TRBJ1-2 and V is TRBV19; D uncertain. Germline V CDR1 and CDR2: LNHDA, SQIVND (reference sequence). The CDR3 has 16 residues. V lost 1 base and J 0 bases, leaving 12 bases between the germline ends.

Only a few counts were recorded for this clonotype. This rearrangement joins TRBV7-9 to TRBJ2-1; tentatively, D is TRBD2 (6 bases). There are 15 residues in the CDR3. V was shortened by 5 bases and J by 0 bases, with 11 bases between the two germline ends. Per the germline V gene, CDR1 is SEHNR and CDR2 is FQNEAQ (reference sequence). CDR3 in amino acids: CASSGGPSSYNEQFF. CDR3 nucleotides: TGTGCCAGCAGCGGAGGGCCCAGCTCCTACAATGAGCAGTTCTTC.

The chain couples TRBV19 to TRBJ2-7; D remains ambiguous. Trimming removed 4 bases from V and 7 bases from J, with 17 bases in between. The germline V gene has CDR1 LNHDA and CDR2 SQIVND (reference sequence). CDR3 length: 14 amino acids. For the CDR3, the DNA is TGTGCCAGTAGTACCCTGGACGTTATAAGGGAGCAGTACTTC. It codes for CASSTLDVIREQYF.

This clonotype was observed many times. The chain is built from TRBV6-2 or TRBV6-3 and TRBJ2-1; 9 bases line up with TRBD1. The CDR3 extends over 15 amino acids. In germline, CDR1 is MNHEY, CDR2 SVGEGT. With V trimmed by 6 bases and J by 5 bases, 8 bases remained unmatched. The CDR3 bases are TGTGCCAGCAGCTCGGGACAGGGAGGTAACAATGAGCAGTTCTTC. Protein: CASSSGQGGNNEQFF.